The 8 T cell receptor beta chains below were found in one sample sequenced in a study of T-cell memory formation after mild COVID-19 (dated by TCRdb to the early 2020s). Library prep was done by 5' RACE. TCRdb shows the sequencer as Illumina NovaSeq 6000. TCRdb trimmed public reads at Q25 via fastp, called clones via MiXCR and kept in-frame beta chains. Each entry merges the rows of one CDR3 protein and shows their most common DNA and genes. The sample table holds around 370,000 distinct CDR3 sequences, of which around 21% were seen once. The top ten constitute around 12% of the sample. Material: PBMCs or a T cell subset sorted from them (not recorded which). The receptors derive from an adult woman who had mild COVID-19 (a few samples of this study predate the infection). The sample titles of this study are shuffled in the database, so cell type and time point are left out; the donor was told from shared clones.

This clonotype showed up many times. The chain recombines TRBV5-6 with TRBJ2-2, with D tentatively TRBD1 (6 bases). Looked up from germline, CDR1 is SGHDT and CDR2 is YYEEEE. The CDR3 covers 15 residues. With 2 bases removed from V and 5 bases from J, the gap between germline ends came to 13 bases. In nucleotides, the CDR3 is TGTGCCAGCAGCTTTGGGGACACGAGGACCGGGGAGCTGTTTTTT. Residues: CASSFGDTRTGELFF.

The sample holds a few counts of this clonotype. This sequence joins TRBV24-1 and TRBJ2-1, with D possibly being TRBD1 (7 bases). This CDR3 region has 14 residues. CDR1 and CDR2 from the germline V gene are KGHDR and SFDVKD. Trimming cost V 5 bases and J 5 bases, with 12 bases left between them. CDR3 coding DNA: TGTGCCACCAGTGGCAGGGGGGTGAACAATGAGCAGTTCTTC. This encodes CATSGRGVNNEQFF.

This clonotype is a singleton in its sample. The V and J genes are TRBV19 and TRBJ1-1, with TRBD1 as a possible D gene (5 bases). Germline CDR1 LNHDA, CDR2 SQIVND (reference sequence). The length of the CDR3 is 14 residues. The V end was cut by 3 bases, the J end by 4 bases, with 12 bases between. CDR3 bases: TGTGCCAGTAGTATGCAGGGAGGCCTCACTGAAGCTTTCTTT. It is translated as CASSMQGGLTEAFF.

The chain is built from TRBV7-9 and TRBJ2-5; D is ambiguous. The CDR3 contains 14 residues. The V gene lost 1 base and the J gene lost 5 bases, with 11 bases spanning the gap. Germline V gene sequence: CDR1 SEHNR, CDR2 FQNEAQ (reference sequence). The CDR3 DNA reads TGTGCCAGCAGCTTAGGCAGTGTCCGGGAGACCCAGTACTTC. It codes for CASSLGSVRETQYF.

The rearrangement joins TRBV5-4 to TRBJ2-7; tentatively, D is TRBD2 (6 bases). The CDR3 has 14 amino acids. CDR1 and CDR2 (germline): SGHNT, YYREEE (reference sequence). With 5 bases removed from V and 6 bases from J, the gap between germline ends came to 18 bases. The CDR3, as DNA: TGTGCCAGCAGGAGGTTACTCGAGGGAGGCGAGCAGTACTTC. This encodes CASRRLLEGGEQYF.

This clonotype was observed many times. The rearrangement links TRBV10-3 to TRBJ2-5; D may be TRBD2 (6 bases). V was trimmed by 4 bases and J by 0 bases, leaving 9 bases between them. CDR1 is ENHRY and CDR2 is SYGVKD in the germline V gene. The CDR3 is made up of 14 amino acids. CDR3 loop: CAISGGANQETQYF. The CDR3 DNA is TGTGCCATCAGTGGCGGGGCTAACCAAGAGACCCAGTACTTC.

The V gene is TRBV6-2 or TRBV6-3, the J gene TRBJ2-1, with TRBD2 as a possible D gene (5 bases). Trimming pared 7 bases from V and 8 bases from J, leaving 12 bases between. There are 12 residues in the CDR3. The germline gives CDR1 MNHEY, CDR2 SVGEGT. CDR3 DNA sequence: TGTGCCAGCACCGTTGCGGGTTATGAGCAGTTCTTC. Amino acids: CASTVAGYEQFF.

This chain links TRBV5-1 with TRBJ1-1, with D unresolved. The CDR3 length is 17 residues. CDR1 and CDR2 (germline): SGHRS, YFSETQ. Between the trimmed V and J ends, which lost 1 base and 1 base, there was a span of 17 bases. CDR3 protein: CASSLNNWGETNTEAFF. The CDR3 nucleotides read TGCGCCAGCAGCTTGAATAACTGGGGAGAAACGAACACTGAAGCTTTCTTT.